The 9 T cell receptor beta chains below all came from one sample that was sequenced in a study of low-dose radiotherapy and immunotherapy resistance in tumors (dated 2022 in TCRdb). Reads for this sample came from an Illumina HiSeq 2500. First-strand cDNA was synthesized with Superscript III and a set of TRAV- and TRBV-specific primers, covering both TCRalpha and TCRbeta chains. TCRs were amplified for 15 to 20 PCR cycles with Phusion, using a constant-region primer paired with the adapter attached to the V primers. Through fastp at Q25 and MiXCR, TCRdb rebuilt clones from the public reads, retaining in-frame beta chains. Every distinct CDR3 protein forms one entry, paired with its most common genes and DNA. The sample records 35,000 to 50,000 distinct CDR3 sequences, less than 30% of which are singletons. The top ten clones comprise roughly a tenth of the sample. Interpreted using the paper, the time point label stands for: after trial treatment. Read against the paper, the sample's treatment or condition label means: LDRT plus nivolumab, ipilimumab, low-dose cyclophosphamide and aspirin (RACIN trial).

The sequenced sample was PBMCs, obtained after low-dose radiotherapy plus immunotherapy. These receptors were obtained from a male donor with prostate cancer.

This clonotype showed up many times. This chain links TRBV5-8 with TRBJ1-2; D gene ambiguous. V was pared by 0 bases and J by 10 bases, with 10 bases between. Germline assignment: CDR1 SGHTS and CDR2 YDEGEE. The CDR3 length is 12 residues. The CDR3 DNA reads TGTGCCAGCAGCTTGGCCCTTAATGACTACACCTTC. It is translated as CASSLALNDYTF.

In its sample, this clonotype was seen many times. The chain has TRBV7-8 and TRBJ1-2; D call uncertain. The CDR3 is made up of 15 amino acids. Trimming took off 5 bases at V and 2 bases at J, with 15 bases between the two ends. In germline, CDR1 is SGHVS, CDR2 FQNEAQ. The CDR3 spells CASSPRPSGNYGYTF. In DNA form, the CDR3 reads TGTGCCAGCAGCCCCCGGCCCAGTGGGAACTATGGCTACACCTTC.

Comment on this clonotype: A far larger clone differs by one base, so this is likely a read error. The J gene is TRBJ2-7, the V gene TRBV6-8, with D uncertain. Germline CDR1 and CDR2: MNHGY and SAAAGT. The CDR3 is made up of 12 amino acids. The V gene lost 7 bases and the J gene lost 7 bases, with 14 bases spanning the gap. The CDR3 here is CASKVGIGEQYF. CDR3 nucleotides: TGTGCCAGCAAGGTTGGGATTGGTGAGCAGTACTTC.

This clonotype was detected ten times or more. The J gene is TRBJ2-7, the V gene TRBV29-1, with D possibly matching TRBD1 (6 bases). Trimming pared 2 bases from V and 3 bases from J, leaving 17 bases between. Per germline, CDR1 SQVTM and CDR2 ANQGSEA. CDR3 size: 15 residues. The CDR3, as DNA: TGCAGCGTTGAATTCGTACAGGGAAGTATCTACGAGCAGTACTTC. Translating it yields CSVEFVQGSIYEQYF.

This clonotype came up a few times. The J gene is TRBJ1-5, the V gene TRBV7-2; D might be TRBD1 (5 bases). The CDR3 runs 15 residues. Germline V lookup: CDR1 SGHTA, CDR2 FQGNSA. V dropped 1 base and J dropped 6 bases, with 13 bases sitting between them. Written as DNA, the CDR3 is TGTGCCAGCAGCTTAGAGTTTGGGGGGAGTCAGCCCCAGCATTTT. The encoded protein is CASSLEFGGSQPQHF.

There are a few counts of this clonotype. V and J are TRBV5-4 and TRBJ2-3; 8 nucleotides line up with TRBD2. Germline assignment: CDR1 SGHNT and CDR2 YYREEE (reference sequence). J was trimmed by 2 bases and V by 4 bases; bases with no gene match: 6. This CDR3 comprises 15 residues. The CDR3 DNA follows: TGTGCCAGCAGCGGAAAGCGGGGGTACACAGATACGCAGTATTTT. It is translated as CASSGKRGYTDTQYF.

This clonotype was recorded at least ten times. The chain joins TRBV12-3 or TRBV12-4 to TRBJ1-3; D perhaps matches TRBD1 (5 bases). Trimming shortened V by 7 bases and J by 1 base, and 14 bases separated the two germline ends. The CDR3 sequence is 15 residues long. The CDR3 loop reads CASTVGGGSGNTIYF. CDR3 nucleotides: TGTGCCAGCACCGTCGGGGGAGGGTCTGGAAACACCATATATTTT.

This clonotype was recorded many times. The chain joins TRBV9 to TRBJ2-2, with D uncertain. CDR3 size: 14 residues. With 1 base removed from V and 6 bases from J, the gap between germline ends came to 10 bases. Germline V gene sequence: CDR1 SGDLS, CDR2 YYNGEE. The CDR3 bases are TGTGCCAGCAGCGTAAGGTCACTCCCCGGGGAGCTGTTTTTT. Translating gives CASSVRSLPGELFF.

The rearrangement links TRBV19 to TRBJ2-1; 9 nucleotides agree with TRBD2. The CDR3 runs 15 residues. Losses at the gene ends were 7 bases for V and 0 bases for J; bases not matched to a gene: 4. CDR1 LNHDA and CDR2 SQIVND come from the germline V gene (reference sequence). CDR3 DNA: TGTGCCAGTAAGAGCGGGGGGTCCTCCTACAATGAGCAGTTCTTC. It translates to CASKSGGSSYNEQFF.